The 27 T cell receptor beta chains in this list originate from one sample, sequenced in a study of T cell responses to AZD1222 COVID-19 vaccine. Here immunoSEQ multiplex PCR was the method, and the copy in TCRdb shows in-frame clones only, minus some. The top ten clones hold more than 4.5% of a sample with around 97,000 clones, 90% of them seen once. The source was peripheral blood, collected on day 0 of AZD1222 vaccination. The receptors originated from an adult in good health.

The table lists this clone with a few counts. In nucleotides, the CDR3 is TGTGCCTGGGATTCGACCCAAGAGACCCAGTACTTC. It translates to CAWDSTQETQYF. The chain combines TRBV30 with TRBJ2-5, with unresolved D. The CDR3 length is 12 residues. The V end lost 5 bases, the J end lost 1 base, and 8 bases lay between the germline ends. Germline CDR1 GTSNPN, CDR2 SVGIG (reference sequence). The full variable domain, rest sourced from reference TRBV30 and TRBJ2-5, is SQTIHQWPATLVQPVGSPLSLECTVEGTSNPNLYWYRQAAGRGLQLLFYSVGIGQISSEVPQNLSASRPQDRQFILSSKKLLLSDSGFYLCAWDSTQETQYFGPGTRLLVL.

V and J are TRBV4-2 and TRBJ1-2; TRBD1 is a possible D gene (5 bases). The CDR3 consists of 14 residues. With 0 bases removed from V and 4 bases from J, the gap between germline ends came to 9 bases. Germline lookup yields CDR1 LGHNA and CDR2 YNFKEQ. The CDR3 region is CASSQEARAYGYTF. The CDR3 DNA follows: TGTGCCAGCAGCCAAGAGGCCAGGGCCTATGGCTACACCTTC.

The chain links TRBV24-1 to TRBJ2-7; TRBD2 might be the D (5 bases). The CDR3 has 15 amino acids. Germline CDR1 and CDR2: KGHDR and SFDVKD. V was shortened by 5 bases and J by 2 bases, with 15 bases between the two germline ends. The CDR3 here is CATSAPGSLAYEQYF. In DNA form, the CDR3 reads TGTGCCACCAGTGCCCCGGGGAGTCTGGCCTACGAGCAGTACTTC.

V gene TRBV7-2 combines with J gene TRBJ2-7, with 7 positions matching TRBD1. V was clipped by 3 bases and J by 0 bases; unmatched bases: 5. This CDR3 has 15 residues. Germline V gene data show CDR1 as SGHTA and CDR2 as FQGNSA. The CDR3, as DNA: TGTGCCAGCAGCTTCGGACAGGTCTTCTCCTACGAGCAGTACTTC. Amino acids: CASSFGQVFSYEQYF.

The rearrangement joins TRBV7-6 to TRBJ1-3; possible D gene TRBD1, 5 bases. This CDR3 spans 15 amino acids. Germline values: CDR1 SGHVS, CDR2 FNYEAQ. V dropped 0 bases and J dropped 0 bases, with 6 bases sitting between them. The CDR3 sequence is CASSLAGGSGNTIYF. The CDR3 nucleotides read TGTGCCAGCAGCTTAGCCGGGGGCTCTGGAAACACCATATATTTT.

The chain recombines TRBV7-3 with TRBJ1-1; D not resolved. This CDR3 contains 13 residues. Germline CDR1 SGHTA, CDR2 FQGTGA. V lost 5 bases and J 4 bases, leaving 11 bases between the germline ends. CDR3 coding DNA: TGTGCCAGCAGCAGCCGGTTGGGCACTGAAGCTTTCTTT. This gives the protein CASSSRLGTEAFF.

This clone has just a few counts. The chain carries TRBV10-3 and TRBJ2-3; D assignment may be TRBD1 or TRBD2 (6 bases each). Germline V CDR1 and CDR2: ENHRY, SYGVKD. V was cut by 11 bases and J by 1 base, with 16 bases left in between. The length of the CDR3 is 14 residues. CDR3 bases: TGTGCCGCCCGCCCGGGGGCTCGCACAGATACGCAGTATTTT. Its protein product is CAARPGARTDTQYF.

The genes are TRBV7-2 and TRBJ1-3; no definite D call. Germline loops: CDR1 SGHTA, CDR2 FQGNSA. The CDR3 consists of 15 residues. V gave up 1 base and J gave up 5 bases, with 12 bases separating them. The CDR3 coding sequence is TGTGCCAGCAGCTTAGACGGCAGTGTAAGAAACACCATATATTTT. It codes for CASSLDGSVRNTIYF.

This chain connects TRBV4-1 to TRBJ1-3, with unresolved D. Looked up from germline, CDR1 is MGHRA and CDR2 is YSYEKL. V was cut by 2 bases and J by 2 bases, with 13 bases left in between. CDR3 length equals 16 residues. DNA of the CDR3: TGCGCCAGCAGCCAACAGTGGCTAGCCGCTGGAAACACCATATATTTT. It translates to CASSQQWLAAGNTIYF.

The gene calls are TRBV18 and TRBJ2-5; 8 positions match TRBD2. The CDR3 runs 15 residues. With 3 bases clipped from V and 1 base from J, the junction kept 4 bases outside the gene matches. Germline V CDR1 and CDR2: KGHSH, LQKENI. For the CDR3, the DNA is TGTGCCAGCTCACCGGTCGGGGGGGCCCAAGAGACCCAGTACTTC. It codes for CASSPVGGAQETQYF.

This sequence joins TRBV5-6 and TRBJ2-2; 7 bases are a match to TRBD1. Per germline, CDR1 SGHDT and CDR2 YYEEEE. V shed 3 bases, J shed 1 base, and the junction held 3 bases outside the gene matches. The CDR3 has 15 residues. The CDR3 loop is CASSSSGGNTGELFF. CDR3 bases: TGTGCCAGCAGCTCTTCAGGGGGGAACACCGGGGAGCTGTTTTTT.

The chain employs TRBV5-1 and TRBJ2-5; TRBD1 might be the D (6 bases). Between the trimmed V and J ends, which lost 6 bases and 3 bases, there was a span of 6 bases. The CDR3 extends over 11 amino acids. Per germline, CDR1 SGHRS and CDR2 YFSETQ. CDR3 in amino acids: CASKGEETQYF. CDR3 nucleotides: TGCGCCAGCAAGGGGGAAGAGACCCAGTACTTC.

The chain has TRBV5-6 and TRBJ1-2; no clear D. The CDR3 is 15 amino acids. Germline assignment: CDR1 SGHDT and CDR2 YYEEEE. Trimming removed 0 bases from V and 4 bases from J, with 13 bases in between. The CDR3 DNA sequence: TGTGCCAGCAGCTTGGGGCCCCCGACGCCCTATGGCTACACCTTC. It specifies CASSLGPPTPYGYTF.

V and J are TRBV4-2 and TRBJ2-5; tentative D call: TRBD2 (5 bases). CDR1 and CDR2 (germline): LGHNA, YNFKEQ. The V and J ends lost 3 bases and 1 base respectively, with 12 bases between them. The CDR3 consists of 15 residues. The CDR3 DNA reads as TGTGCCAGCAGCCAGGACCCGGGATCCCAAGAGACCCAGTACTTC. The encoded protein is CASSQDPGSQETQYF.

In DNA form, the CDR3 reads TGTGCCAGCAGCCTCACACAGTACGAGCAGTACTTC. Protein product: CASSLTQYEQYF. This sequence joins TRBV5-5 and TRBJ2-7, with D hard to call. The CDR3 loop spans 12 amino acids. V was cut by 4 bases and J by 4 bases, with 9 bases left in between. Germline V gene data show CDR1 as SGHKS and CDR2 as YYEKEE (reference sequence).

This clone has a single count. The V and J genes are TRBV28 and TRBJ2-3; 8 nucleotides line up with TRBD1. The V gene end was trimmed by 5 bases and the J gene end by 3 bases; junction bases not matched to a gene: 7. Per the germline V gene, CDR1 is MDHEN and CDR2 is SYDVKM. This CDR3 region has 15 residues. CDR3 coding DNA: TGTGCCAGCAGTGTAGGACAGGGCGAGACAGATACGCAGTATTTT. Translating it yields CASSVGQGETDTQYF. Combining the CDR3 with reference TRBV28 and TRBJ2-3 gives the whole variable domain DVKVTQSSRYLVKRTGEKVFLECVQDMDHENMFWYRQDPGLGLRLIYFSYDVKMKEKGDIPEGYSVSREKKERFSLILESASTNQTSMYLCASSVGQGETDTQYFGPGTRLTVL.

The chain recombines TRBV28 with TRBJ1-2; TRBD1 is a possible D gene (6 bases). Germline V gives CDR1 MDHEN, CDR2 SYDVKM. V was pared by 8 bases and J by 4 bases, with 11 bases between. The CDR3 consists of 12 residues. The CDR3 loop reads CASLGQSYGYTF. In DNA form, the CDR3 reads TGTGCCAGCCTTGGACAGAGCTATGGCTACACCTTC.

The CDR3 DNA sequence: TGTGCCAGCAGTGAAGTAGGCCCGCCCCTCCACTTT. It codes for CASSEVGPPLHF. The chain joins TRBV6-1 to TRBJ1-6; D call uncertain. CDR3 length equals 12 residues. Germline V lookup: CDR1 MNHNS, CDR2 SASEGT. Trimming pared 1 base from V and 13 bases from J, leaving 8 bases between.

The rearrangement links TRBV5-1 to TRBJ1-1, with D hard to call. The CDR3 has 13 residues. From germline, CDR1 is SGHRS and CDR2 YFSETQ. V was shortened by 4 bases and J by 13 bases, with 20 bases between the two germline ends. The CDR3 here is CASSPAPIGEDFF. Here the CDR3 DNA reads TGCGCCAGCAGCCCGGCGCCAATCGGTGAGGATTTCTTT. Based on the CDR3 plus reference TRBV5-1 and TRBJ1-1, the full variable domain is KAGVTQTPRYLIKTRGQQVTLSCSPISGHRSVSWYQQTPGQGLQFLFEYFSETQRNKGNFPGRFSGRQFSNSRSEMNVSTLELGDSALYLCASSPAPIGEDFFGQGTRLTVV.

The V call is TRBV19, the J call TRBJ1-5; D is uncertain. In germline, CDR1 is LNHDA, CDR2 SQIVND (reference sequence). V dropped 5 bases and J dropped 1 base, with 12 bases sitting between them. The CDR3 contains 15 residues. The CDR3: CASSSGVWSNQPQHF. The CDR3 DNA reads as TGTGCCAGTAGTTCTGGGGTGTGGAGCAATCAGCCCCAGCATTTT.

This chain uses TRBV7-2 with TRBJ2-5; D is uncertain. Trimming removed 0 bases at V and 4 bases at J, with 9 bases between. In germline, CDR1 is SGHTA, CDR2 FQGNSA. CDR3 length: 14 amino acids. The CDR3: CASSLAATRETQYF. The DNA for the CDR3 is TGTGCCAGCAGCTTAGCGGCAACCCGAGAGACCCAGTACTTC. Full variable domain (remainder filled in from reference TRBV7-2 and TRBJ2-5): GAGVSQSPSNKVTEKGKDVELRCDPISGHTALYWYRQSLGQGLEFLIYFQGNSAPDKSGLPSDRFSAERTGGSVSTLTIQRTQQEDSAVYLCASSLAATRETQYFGPGTRLLVL.

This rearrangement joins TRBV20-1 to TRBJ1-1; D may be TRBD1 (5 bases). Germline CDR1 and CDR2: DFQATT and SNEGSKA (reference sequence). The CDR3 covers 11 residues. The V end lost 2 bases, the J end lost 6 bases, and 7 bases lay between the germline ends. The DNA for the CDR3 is TGCAGTGCTAGAAGGGACTCTGAAGCTTTCTTT. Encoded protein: CSARRDSEAFF.

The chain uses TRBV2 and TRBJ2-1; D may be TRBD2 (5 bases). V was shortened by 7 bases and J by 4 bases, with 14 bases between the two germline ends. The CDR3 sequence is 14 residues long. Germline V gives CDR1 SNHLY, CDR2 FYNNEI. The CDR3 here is CASNEGYGYNEQFF. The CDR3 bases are TGTGCCAGCAATGAGGGTTATGGGTACAATGAGCAGTTCTTC.

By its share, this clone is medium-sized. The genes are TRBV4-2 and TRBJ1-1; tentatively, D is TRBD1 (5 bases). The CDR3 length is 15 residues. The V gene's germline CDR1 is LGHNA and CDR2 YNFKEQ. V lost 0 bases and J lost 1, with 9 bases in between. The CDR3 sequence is CASSQEQAGNTEAFF. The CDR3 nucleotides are TGTGCCAGCAGCCAAGAACAGGCGGGGAACACTGAAGCTTTCTTT.

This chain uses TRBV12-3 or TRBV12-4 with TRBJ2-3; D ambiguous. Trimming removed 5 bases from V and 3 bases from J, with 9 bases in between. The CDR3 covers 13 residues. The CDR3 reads CASSAHDTDTQYF. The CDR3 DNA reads TGTGCCAGCAGTGCCCACGATACAGATACGCAGTATTTT.

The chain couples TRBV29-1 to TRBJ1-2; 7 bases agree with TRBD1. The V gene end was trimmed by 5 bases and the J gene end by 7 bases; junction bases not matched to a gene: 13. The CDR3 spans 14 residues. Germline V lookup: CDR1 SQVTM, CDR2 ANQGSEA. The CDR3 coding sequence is TGCAGCGTTAATTCTGGGACAGCTTCGGGTGGCTACACCTTC. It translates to CSVNSGTASGGYTF.

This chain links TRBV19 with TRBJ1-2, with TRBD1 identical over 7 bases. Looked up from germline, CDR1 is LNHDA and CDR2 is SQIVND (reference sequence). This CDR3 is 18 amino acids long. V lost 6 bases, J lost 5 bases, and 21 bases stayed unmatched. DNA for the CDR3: TGTGCCAGTAGGGAGTCTACAGGGGCGGGGAGCATGCAGTATGGCTACACCTTC. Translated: CASRESTGAGSMQYGYTF.